The 12 T cell receptor beta chains below all came from one sample that was sequenced in a study of blood T cell repertoires in COVID-19. Method: immunoSEQ multiplex PCR; TCRdb's copy keeps in-frame clones and lacks some. This table has around 300,000 clones, 70% to 90% appearing once. The sequenced sample was peripheral blood. The receptors derive from a woman under 40 with active or convalescent COVID-19.

This clone was picked up a small number of times. This chain connects TRBV4-2 to TRBJ2-7; possibly TRBD2 for D (7 bases). From germline, CDR1 is LGHNA and CDR2 YNFKEQ. V lost 0 bases to trimming and J lost 4 bases, with 16 bases between them. This CDR3 has 16 residues. DNA of the CDR3: TGTGCCAGCAGCCAAGACACGGGGGGCCGGGGGTACGAGCAGTACTTC. As protein: CASSQDTGGRGYEQYF.

The chain recombines TRBV28 with TRBJ1-5; weak D call: TRBD1 (5 bases). V was shortened by 3 bases and J by 0 bases, with 12 bases between the two germline ends. CDR3 length: 16 amino acids. Germline CDR1 is MDHEN and CDR2 is SYDVKM. For the CDR3, the DNA is TGTGCCAGCAGTTTTCATTTAGACAGTAGCAATCAGCCCCAGCATTTT. Residues: CASSFHLDSSNQPQHF.

The chain combines TRBV29-1 with TRBJ1-5, with 8 bases fitting TRBD1. The CDR3 consists of 13 residues. CDR1 and CDR2 (germline): SQVTM, ANQGSEA. Losses at the gene ends were 4 bases for V and 5 bases for J; bases not matched to a gene: 4. The CDR3 coding sequence is TGCAGCGTTGCGGACAGGGTAGATCAGCCCCAGCATTTT. Translated: CSVADRVDQPQHF.

Here the CDR3 DNA reads TGTGCCTGGAGTGAGGGACAGTACGAGCAGTACTTC. This translates into CAWSEGQYEQYF. This chain joins TRBV30 and TRBJ2-7, with 7 bases aligning to TRBD1. Germline CDR1 GTSNPN, CDR2 SVGIG (reference sequence). V dropped 1 base and J dropped 4; count of bases not matched to a gene: 1. The CDR3 has 12 amino acids.

The chain employs TRBV9 and TRBJ2-1; TRBD1 matches 7 bases. The trim removed 3 bases at V and 0 bases at J, leaving 3 bases unmatched. This CDR3 is 15 amino acids long. CDR1 and CDR2 from the germline V gene are SGDLS and YYNGEE. CDR3 coding DNA: TGTGCCAGCAGCGCTGGGACAGCCTCCTACAATGAGCAGTTCTTC. Its translation: CASSAGTASYNEQFF.

There are a few counts of this clone. The J gene is TRBJ1-5, the V gene TRBV6-2 or TRBV6-3; D is undetermined. Trimming stripped 0 bases from V and 3 bases from J, with 9 bases between. The CDR3 consists of 15 residues. Germline V gene lookup returns CDR1 MNHEY and CDR2 SVGEGT. The chain's CDR3 is CASSYSGGFNQPQHF. CDR3 nucleotide sequence: TGTGCCAGCAGTTACTCGGGCGGGTTCAATCAGCCCCAGCATTTT.

As to this clone: Other DNA sequences from this sample encode an identical CDR3 as well. The chain joins TRBV6-5 to TRBJ2-7; 7 bases align to TRBD1. Losses at the gene ends were 5 bases for V and 4 bases for J; bases not matched to a gene: 5. This CDR3 contains 13 residues. Germline CDR1 is MNHEY and CDR2 is SVGAGI. In DNA form, the CDR3 reads TGTGCCAGCAGTCGGGACAGAGCTTACGAGCAGTACTTC. This codes for CASSRDRAYEQYF.

This chain links TRBV6-6 with TRBJ1-1; 7 bases align to TRBD1. J lost 2 bases, V lost 6 bases, and 6 bases had no gene match. This CDR3 is built from 14 residues. CDR1 is MNHNY and CDR2 is SVGAGI in the germline V gene (reference sequence). The CDR3 sequence is CASSRQGGNTEAFF. The CDR3 bases are TGTGCCAGCAGCCGACAGGGAGGAAACACTGAAGCTTTCTTT.

The J gene is TRBJ1-1, the V gene TRBV4-2; tentative D call: TRBD1 (5 bases). The CDR3 has 15 amino acids. Trimming removed 0 bases from V and 4 bases from J, with 12 bases in between. The germline gives CDR1 LGHNA, CDR2 YNFKEQ. The CDR3 is CASSQEGGVVTEAFF. CDR3 bases: TGTGCCAGCAGCCAAGAGGGGGGGGTTGTCACTGAAGCTTTCTTT.

This chain connects TRBV10-3 to TRBJ1-5; D uncertain. The germline V and J ends were trimmed by 2 bases and 6 bases, with 8 bases remaining between them. The CDR3 is 13 amino acids. CDR1 ENHRY and CDR2 SYGVKD come from the germline V gene. CDR3 DNA: TGTGCCATCAGTGAGCCCGGAGGTCAGCCCCAGCATTTT. Translated, it gives CAISEPGGQPQHF.

The chain employs TRBV19 and TRBJ1-2; D is uncertain. V dropped 2 bases and J dropped 8 bases, with 9 bases sitting between them. CDR3 length equals 12 residues. Germline CDR1 LNHDA, CDR2 SQIVND (reference sequence). The CDR3 loop is CASSIFSGGYTF. The CDR3 coding sequence is TGTGCCAGTAGTATATTCTCGGGGGGCTACACCTTC.

J is TRBJ2-1 and V is TRBV5-4; 14 bases are a match to TRBD2. The germline V gene encodes CDR1 SGHNT and CDR2 YYREEE (reference sequence). V shed 4 bases, J shed 7 bases, and the junction held 7 bases outside the gene matches. The CDR3 is made up of 16 amino acids. The CDR3 protein is CASSGRRLAGGNEQFF. Written as DNA, the CDR3 is TGTGCCAGCAGCGGTCGTCGACTAGCGGGGGGGAATGAGCAGTTCTTC.